The 3 T cell receptor beta chains in this list originate from one sample, sequenced in a study of CD8+ T cells in alopecia areata. RNA extraction and reverse transcription yielded cDNA as sequencing template. Sequenced by immunoSEQ multiplex PCR; TCRdb stores in-frame clones only, minus some. The sample lists approximately 100,000 clones, roughly three fifths occurring once. Treatment described: oral pan-JAK inhibitor, 5-10 mg twice daily. The sample in question was CD8+ T cells sorted from blood, obtained at approximately week 55, from a patient treated with tofacitinib. Receptor source: a human donor with alopecia areata.

V usage is TRBV2 and J usage is TRBJ2-7; TRBD2 is a possible D gene (7 bases). Per the germline V gene, CDR1 is SNHLY and CDR2 is FYNNEI. V was pared by 10 bases and J by 0 bases, with 13 bases between. CDR3 length: 13 residues. CDR3 in amino acids: CAIKGGSSYEQYF. CDR3 nucleotide sequence: TGTGCCATCAAGGGGGGGAGCTCCTACGAGCAGTACTTC.

The chain has TRBV2 and TRBJ2-3; TRBD1 agrees at 9 bases. The CDR3 extends over 15 amino acids. CDR1 is SNHLY and CDR2 is FYNNEI in the germline V gene. V shed 6 bases and J 3 bases; nucleotides not matched to a gene: 7. The CDR3 is CASRMRGQGTDTQYF. CDR3 in DNA: TGTGCCAGCAGAATGAGGGGACAGGGTACAGATACGCAGTATTTT.

The chain links TRBV6-6 to TRBJ2-3, with TRBD1 matching over 8 bases. The V and J ends lost 10 bases and 6 bases, in that order; junction bases with no gene match: 3. Germline CDR1 reads MNHNY; CDR2 reads SVGAGI (reference sequence). The length of the CDR3 is 11 residues. The CDR3 protein is CATNRGDTQYF. The DNA for the CDR3 is TGTGCCACAAACAGGGGGGATACGCAGTATTTT.